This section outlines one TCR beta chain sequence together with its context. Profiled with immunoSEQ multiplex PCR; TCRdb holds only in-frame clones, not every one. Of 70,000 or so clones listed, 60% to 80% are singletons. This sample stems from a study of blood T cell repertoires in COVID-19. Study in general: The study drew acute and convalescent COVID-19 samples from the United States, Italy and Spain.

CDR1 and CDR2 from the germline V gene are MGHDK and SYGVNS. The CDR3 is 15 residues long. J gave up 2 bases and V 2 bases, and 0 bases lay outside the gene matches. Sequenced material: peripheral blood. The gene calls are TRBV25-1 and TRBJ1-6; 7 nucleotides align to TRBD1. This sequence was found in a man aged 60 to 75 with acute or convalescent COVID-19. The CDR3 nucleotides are TGTGCCAGCAGTGAAGACAGGGCCTATAATTCACCCCTCCACTTT. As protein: CASSEDRAYNSPLHF.